A single sample is the source of the 30 T cell receptor beta chains below, sequenced in a study of T cell responses to AZD1222 COVID-19 vaccine. Some clones are missing from TCRdb's copy, which holds only in-frame ones; the method was immunoSEQ multiplex PCR. The table records 150,000 to 200,000 clones, about nine tenths of them present only once. This material consisted of peripheral blood, taken on day 0 of AZD1222 vaccination. These receptors were obtained from an adult in good health.

The V gene is TRBV13, the J gene TRBJ2-1; 11 bases match TRBD2. V trimming: 8 bases; J trimming: 2 bases; junction bases outside the gene matches: 5. Germline V gives CDR1 PRHDT, CDR2 FYEKMQ (reference sequence). The CDR3 runs 15 residues. The DNA for the CDR3 is TGTGCCAGCCGGAGTAGCGGGAGGGCCTACAATGAGCAGTTCTTC. The encoded protein is CASRSSGRAYNEQFF.

This clone was counted a single time. The rearrangement uses TRBV3-1 (or the pseudogene TRBV3-2) and TRBJ2-4; 7 bases agree with TRBD2. The V gene's germline CDR1 is LGHDT and CDR2 YNNKEL (reference sequence). V lost 0 bases, J lost 8 bases, and 13 bases stayed unmatched. CDR3 length: 17 residues. The CDR3 is CASSQDSSSGRSDIQYF. DNA for the CDR3: TGTGCCAGCAGCCAAGATTCGTCTAGCGGACGATCAGACATTCAGTACTTC.

The chain links TRBV28 to TRBJ1-2; no reliable D call. The germline V gene has CDR1 MDHEN and CDR2 SYDVKM. The length of the CDR3 is 13 residues. Trimming shortened V by 5 bases and J by 1 base, and 8 bases separated the two germline ends. This CDR3 reads CASSARSNYGYTF. The DNA for the CDR3 is TGTGCCAGCAGTGCACGGAGTAACTATGGCTACACCTTC.

The chain combines TRBV9 with TRBJ1-2, with 8 nucleotides matching TRBD1. Trimming removed 2 bases from V and 8 bases from J; junction bases left unmatched: 11. Germline loops: CDR1 SGDLS, CDR2 YYNGEE. The CDR3 sequence is 15 residues long. The CDR3 DNA is TGTGCCAGCAGCGTGGCGACAGGGGTTTCTCGAGGCTACACCTTC. It is translated as CASSVATGVSRGYTF.

The J gene is TRBJ1-3, the V gene TRBV18; possible D gene TRBD1, 6 bases. This CDR3 contains 15 residues. V lost 2 bases, J lost 2 bases, and 10 bases lay in between. Germline values: CDR1 KGHSH, CDR2 LQKENI. The CDR3 bases are TGTGCCAGCTCACCAAAGGGGGTTGCTGGAAACACCATATATTTT. This sequence encodes CASSPKGVAGNTIYF.

The chain has TRBV7-3 and TRBJ2-5, with TRBD2 matching over 10 bases. J gave up 4 bases and V 1 base, and 3 bases lay outside the gene matches. The germline CDR1 and CDR2 sequences are SGHTA and FQGTGA. CDR3 length: 15 residues. The CDR3 bases are TGTGCCAGCAGCTTAAACGGACTAGCGGTAGAGACCCAGTACTTC. Residues: CASSLNGLAVETQYF.

The J gene is TRBJ2-3, the V gene TRBV18, with 13 positions matching TRBD2. With V trimmed by 6 bases and J by 7 bases, 25 bases remained unmatched. Germline V lookup: CDR1 KGHSH, CDR2 LQKENI. CDR3 length: 21 amino acids. This chain's CDR3 is CASSDLALGLAGDRWVNTQYF. CDR3 DNA: TGTGCCAGCTCGGATTTGGCCCTAGGACTAGCGGGAGATCGGTGGGTGAATACGCAGTATTTT.

This chain connects TRBV10-1 to TRBJ2-7; D could derive from TRBD1 or TRBD2 (5 bases each). V lost 2 bases, J lost 2 bases, and 10 bases lay in between. CDR1 and CDR2 from the germline V gene are WNHNN and SYGVQD (reference sequence). The CDR3 contains 14 residues. The DNA of the CDR3 is TGCGCCAGCAGTGAGGCAGGGAGTCCCTACGAGCAGTACTTC. It specifies CASSEAGSPYEQYF.

V and J are TRBV18 and TRBJ2-4, with D unresolved. CDR1 is KGHSH and CDR2 is LQKENI in the germline V gene. The CDR3 sequence is 15 residues long. The V gene lost 0 bases and the J gene lost 0 bases, with 6 bases spanning the gap. Written as DNA, the CDR3 is TGTGCCAGCTCACCACCGACCGAAGCCAAAAACATTCAGTACTTC. Its translation: CASSPPTEAKNIQYF.

CDR3 nucleotide sequence: TGTGCCAGCAGTCCAACGACAAGCCCGAGAACCGGGGAGCTGTTTTTT. Encoded protein: CASSPTTSPRTGELFF. The chain uses TRBV27 and TRBJ2-2; D is ambiguous. Germline V gives CDR1 MNHEY, CDR2 SMNVEV (reference sequence). V dropped 5 bases and J dropped 5 bases, with 18 bases sitting between them. The CDR3 consists of 16 residues.

The CDR3 is CASRTQGGVGYTF. The CDR3 bases are TGTGCCAGTAGGACACAGGGTGGTGTTGGCTACACCTTC. The chain couples TRBV19 to TRBJ1-2, with a weak D call TRBD1 (6 bases). V was pared by 6 bases and J by 7 bases, with 15 bases between. The CDR3 runs 13 residues. Germline V lookup: CDR1 LNHDA, CDR2 SQIVND (reference sequence).

This clone was seen only a few times. The rearrangement joins TRBV18 to TRBJ1-1; 10 bases fit TRBD1. The CDR3 has 18 amino acids. After removal of 1 base from V and 5 bases from J, the junction contained 13 bases not matched to a gene. The germline CDR1 and CDR2 sequences are KGHSH and LQKENI. The DNA of the CDR3 is TGTGCCAGCTCACCACTCATTACCGGGACAGGGGATAGAACTGAAGCTTTCTTT. The encoded protein is CASSPLITGTGDRTEAFF.

The CDR3 DNA reads TGTGCCAGCAGTGAAGTTAAGCCAGGGGTGAACTATGGCTACACCTTC. Its translation is CASSEVKPGVNYGYTF. The V gene is TRBV2, the J gene TRBJ1-2; perhaps TRBD1 as D (6 bases). Between the trimmed V and J ends, which lost 1 base and 2 bases, there was a span of 14 bases. This CDR3 has 16 residues. Germline CDR1 and CDR2: SNHLY and FYNNEI. The full variable domain, rest sourced from reference TRBV2 and TRBJ1-2, is EPEVTQTPSHQVTQMGQEVILRCVPISNHLYFYWYRQILGQKVEFLVSFYNNEISEKSEIFDDQFSVERPDGSNFTLKIRSTKLEDSAMYFCASSEVKPGVNYGYTFGSGTRLTVV.

The V gene is TRBV30, the J gene TRBJ1-5; D perhaps matches TRBD1 (5 bases). The CDR3 sequence is 13 residues long. CDR1 GTSNPN and CDR2 SVGIG come from the germline V gene (reference sequence). Trimming took off 1 base at V and 6 bases at J, with 10 bases between the two ends. CDR3 loop: CAWSEQEGQPQHF. The CDR3, as DNA: TGTGCCTGGAGTGAACAGGAGGGTCAGCCCCAGCATTTT.

This chain uses TRBV15 with TRBJ1-5; TRBD1 might be the D (5 bases). Trimming cost V 3 bases and J 7 bases, with 16 bases left between them. The germline gives CDR1 LNHNV, CDR2 YYDKDF (reference sequence). The length of the CDR3 is 15 residues. CDR3 sequence (DNA): TGTGCCACCAGCAGGGGTACGGGACGGAGGCAGCCCCAGCATTTT. It is translated as CATSRGTGRRQPQHF.

The rearrangement links TRBV4-2 to TRBJ2-7; tentative D call: TRBD2 (6 bases). V was pared by 0 bases and J by 6 bases, with 21 bases between. CDR1 and CDR2 from the germline V gene are LGHNA and YNFKEQ. CDR3 length: 17 amino acids. CDR3 residues: CASSQEWDARLGGEQYF. The CDR3 bases are TGTGCCAGCAGCCAAGAATGGGACGCCCGATTGGGGGGCGAGCAGTACTTC.

The genes are TRBV19 and TRBJ1-2; D unresolved. Trimming left V 8 bases short and J 1 base short, with 5 bases between. The CDR3 contains 11 residues. Germline V gives CDR1 LNHDA, CDR2 SQIVND (reference sequence). The CDR3, as DNA: TGTGCCAGTGTTGGTAACTATGGCTACACCTTC. Translated: CASVGNYGYTF.

The chain employs TRBV5-1 and TRBJ2-1; 14 bases fit TRBD2. There are 18 residues in the CDR3. V was pared by 2 bases and J by 10 bases, with 14 bases of the junction left unmatched. Per germline, CDR1 SGHRS and CDR2 YFSETQ. Written as DNA, the CDR3 is TGCGCCAGCAGCTTTCGGACTAGCGGGAGGCACCTTCATAGGGAGCAGTTCTTC. Residues: CASSFRTSGRHLHREQFF.

CDR3 protein: CASSPQVGANEKLFF. The CDR3 nucleotides are TGTGCCAGCTCACCCCAGGTCGGTGCTAATGAAAAACTGTTTTTT. The chain couples TRBV18 to TRBJ1-4; D is undetermined. The CDR3 runs to 15 residues. V was cut by 3 bases and J by 3 bases, with 11 bases left in between. Looked up from germline, CDR1 is KGHSH and CDR2 is LQKENI.

With respect to this clone: Other nucleotide sequences in the sample specify the same CDR3. The chain couples TRBV19 to TRBJ2-7, with 9 bases aligning to TRBD1. Germline CDR1 LNHDA, CDR2 SQIVND (reference sequence). V shed 4 bases, J shed 4 bases, and the junction held 2 bases outside the gene matches. This CDR3 is built from 13 residues. This CDR3 reads CASSTGTGYEQYF. Written as DNA, the CDR3 is TGTGCCAGTAGTACCGGGACAGGGTACGAGCAGTACTTC.

The chain employs TRBV28 and TRBJ2-7; D is unresolved. Germline CDR1 reads MDHEN; CDR2 reads SYDVKM. This CDR3 is 16 amino acids long. Trimming took 5 bases from V and 2 from J, leaving 19 bases between them. CDR3 DNA sequence: TGTGCCAGCAGTGACCTGAAAAGGGCAGGAGCCTACGAGCAGTACTTC. This sequence encodes CASSDLKRAGAYEQYF. The full variable domain, completed using reference TRBV28 and TRBJ2-7, is DVKVTQSSRYLVKRTGEKVFLECVQDMDHENMFWYRQDPGLGLRLIYFSYDVKMKEKGDIPEGYSVSREKKERFSLILESASTNQTSMYLCASSDLKRAGAYEQYFGPGTRLTVT.

The chain carries TRBV28 and TRBJ2-7, with 9 bases matching TRBD2. The V and J ends lost 6 bases and 7 bases, in that order; junction bases with no gene match: 13. Germline V gene lookup returns CDR1 MDHEN and CDR2 SYDVKM. This CDR3 region has 15 residues. The CDR3: CASSLTSGPIREQYF. CDR3 DNA sequence: TGTGCCAGCAGCTTGACTAGCGGACCTATTCGGGAGCAGTACTTC.

The V and J genes are TRBV5-6 and TRBJ1-2; 10 bases map to TRBD1. After removal of 4 bases from V and 8 bases from J, the junction contained 8 bases not matched to a gene. The CDR3 covers 14 residues. Per the germline V gene, CDR1 is SGHDT and CDR2 is YYEEEE. CDR3 DNA sequence: TGTGCCAGCAGCCCGGGACAGGGGAAACCCGGCTACACCTTC. It codes for CASSPGQGKPGYTF.

The chain carries TRBV29-1 and TRBJ1-5; D not certain. Germline lookup yields CDR1 SQVTM and CDR2 ANQGSEA. This CDR3 comprises 12 residues. Trimming stripped 7 bases from V and 2 bases from J, with 9 bases between. This chain's CDR3 is CSAIMGNQPQHF. The CDR3 DNA sequence: TGCAGCGCGATCATGGGCAATCAGCCCCAGCATTTT.

Details on this clone: An end of the junction does not agree with germline; a read error may underlie this. The chain couples TRBV12-3 or TRBV12-4 to TRBJ2-7; D perhaps matches TRBD2 (6 bases). CDR3 length equals 12 residues. The CDR3 spells CASSQSGPSPLF. DNA for the CDR3: TGTGCCAGCAGTCAAAGCGGGCCTAGCCCCCTCTTC.

The rearrangement joins TRBV27 to TRBJ1-5; TRBD1 might be the D (5 bases). The CDR3 runs to 12 residues. Germline V CDR1 and CDR2: MNHEY, SMNVEV (reference sequence). V was shortened by 5 bases and J by 6 bases, with 8 bases between the two germline ends. The CDR3, as DNA: TGTGCCAGCAGTCAAAGGGGTCAGCCCCAGCATTTT. This gives the protein CASSQRGQPQHF.

This sequence joins TRBV9 and TRBJ2-1, with 14 bases identical to TRBD2. The CDR3 spans 17 residues. Germline lookup yields CDR1 SGDLS and CDR2 YYNGEE. J lost 10 bases, V lost 3 bases, and 12 bases had no gene match. The CDR3 DNA is TGTGCCAGCAGCGCCGTTACCGGGACTAGCGGGAGAGGGGAGCAGTTCTTC. Translating gives CASSAVTGTSGRGEQFF. The full variable domain, rest sourced from reference TRBV9 and TRBJ2-1, is DSGVTQTPKHLITATGQRVTLRCSPRSGDLSVYWYQQSLDQGLQFLIQYYNGEERAKGNILERFSAQQFPDLHSELNLSSLELGDSALYFCASSAVTGTSGRGEQFFGPGTRLTVL.

The chain recombines TRBV24-1 with TRBJ2-1, with 10 bases identical to TRBD2. After removal of 1 base from V and 0 bases from J, the junction contained 2 bases not matched to a gene. The CDR3 contains 17 residues. Looked up from germline, CDR1 is KGHDR and CDR2 is SFDVKD. The CDR3 region has the DNA TGTGCCACCAGTGATTTTCCTAGCGGGAGCTCCTACAATGAGCAGTTCTTC. It specifies CATSDFPSGSSYNEQFF.

The chain combines TRBV5-1 with TRBJ2-7; no clear D gene. V was cut by 5 bases and J by 0 bases, with 12 bases left in between. Per the germline V gene, CDR1 is SGHRS and CDR2 is YFSETQ. This CDR3 comprises 14 residues. CDR3 amino acids: CASRSQEGSYEQYF. In DNA form, the CDR3 reads TGCGCCAGCAGGAGTCAGGAAGGCTCCTACGAGCAGTACTTC.

J is TRBJ1-5 and V is TRBV19; D is ambiguous. Germline lookup yields CDR1 LNHDA and CDR2 SQIVND (reference sequence). This CDR3 contains 12 residues. V was cut by 3 bases and J by 6 bases, with 6 bases left in between. The CDR3 DNA follows: TGTGCCAGTAGTATGATGGCTCAGCCCCAGCATTTT. This codes for CASSMMAQPQHF.